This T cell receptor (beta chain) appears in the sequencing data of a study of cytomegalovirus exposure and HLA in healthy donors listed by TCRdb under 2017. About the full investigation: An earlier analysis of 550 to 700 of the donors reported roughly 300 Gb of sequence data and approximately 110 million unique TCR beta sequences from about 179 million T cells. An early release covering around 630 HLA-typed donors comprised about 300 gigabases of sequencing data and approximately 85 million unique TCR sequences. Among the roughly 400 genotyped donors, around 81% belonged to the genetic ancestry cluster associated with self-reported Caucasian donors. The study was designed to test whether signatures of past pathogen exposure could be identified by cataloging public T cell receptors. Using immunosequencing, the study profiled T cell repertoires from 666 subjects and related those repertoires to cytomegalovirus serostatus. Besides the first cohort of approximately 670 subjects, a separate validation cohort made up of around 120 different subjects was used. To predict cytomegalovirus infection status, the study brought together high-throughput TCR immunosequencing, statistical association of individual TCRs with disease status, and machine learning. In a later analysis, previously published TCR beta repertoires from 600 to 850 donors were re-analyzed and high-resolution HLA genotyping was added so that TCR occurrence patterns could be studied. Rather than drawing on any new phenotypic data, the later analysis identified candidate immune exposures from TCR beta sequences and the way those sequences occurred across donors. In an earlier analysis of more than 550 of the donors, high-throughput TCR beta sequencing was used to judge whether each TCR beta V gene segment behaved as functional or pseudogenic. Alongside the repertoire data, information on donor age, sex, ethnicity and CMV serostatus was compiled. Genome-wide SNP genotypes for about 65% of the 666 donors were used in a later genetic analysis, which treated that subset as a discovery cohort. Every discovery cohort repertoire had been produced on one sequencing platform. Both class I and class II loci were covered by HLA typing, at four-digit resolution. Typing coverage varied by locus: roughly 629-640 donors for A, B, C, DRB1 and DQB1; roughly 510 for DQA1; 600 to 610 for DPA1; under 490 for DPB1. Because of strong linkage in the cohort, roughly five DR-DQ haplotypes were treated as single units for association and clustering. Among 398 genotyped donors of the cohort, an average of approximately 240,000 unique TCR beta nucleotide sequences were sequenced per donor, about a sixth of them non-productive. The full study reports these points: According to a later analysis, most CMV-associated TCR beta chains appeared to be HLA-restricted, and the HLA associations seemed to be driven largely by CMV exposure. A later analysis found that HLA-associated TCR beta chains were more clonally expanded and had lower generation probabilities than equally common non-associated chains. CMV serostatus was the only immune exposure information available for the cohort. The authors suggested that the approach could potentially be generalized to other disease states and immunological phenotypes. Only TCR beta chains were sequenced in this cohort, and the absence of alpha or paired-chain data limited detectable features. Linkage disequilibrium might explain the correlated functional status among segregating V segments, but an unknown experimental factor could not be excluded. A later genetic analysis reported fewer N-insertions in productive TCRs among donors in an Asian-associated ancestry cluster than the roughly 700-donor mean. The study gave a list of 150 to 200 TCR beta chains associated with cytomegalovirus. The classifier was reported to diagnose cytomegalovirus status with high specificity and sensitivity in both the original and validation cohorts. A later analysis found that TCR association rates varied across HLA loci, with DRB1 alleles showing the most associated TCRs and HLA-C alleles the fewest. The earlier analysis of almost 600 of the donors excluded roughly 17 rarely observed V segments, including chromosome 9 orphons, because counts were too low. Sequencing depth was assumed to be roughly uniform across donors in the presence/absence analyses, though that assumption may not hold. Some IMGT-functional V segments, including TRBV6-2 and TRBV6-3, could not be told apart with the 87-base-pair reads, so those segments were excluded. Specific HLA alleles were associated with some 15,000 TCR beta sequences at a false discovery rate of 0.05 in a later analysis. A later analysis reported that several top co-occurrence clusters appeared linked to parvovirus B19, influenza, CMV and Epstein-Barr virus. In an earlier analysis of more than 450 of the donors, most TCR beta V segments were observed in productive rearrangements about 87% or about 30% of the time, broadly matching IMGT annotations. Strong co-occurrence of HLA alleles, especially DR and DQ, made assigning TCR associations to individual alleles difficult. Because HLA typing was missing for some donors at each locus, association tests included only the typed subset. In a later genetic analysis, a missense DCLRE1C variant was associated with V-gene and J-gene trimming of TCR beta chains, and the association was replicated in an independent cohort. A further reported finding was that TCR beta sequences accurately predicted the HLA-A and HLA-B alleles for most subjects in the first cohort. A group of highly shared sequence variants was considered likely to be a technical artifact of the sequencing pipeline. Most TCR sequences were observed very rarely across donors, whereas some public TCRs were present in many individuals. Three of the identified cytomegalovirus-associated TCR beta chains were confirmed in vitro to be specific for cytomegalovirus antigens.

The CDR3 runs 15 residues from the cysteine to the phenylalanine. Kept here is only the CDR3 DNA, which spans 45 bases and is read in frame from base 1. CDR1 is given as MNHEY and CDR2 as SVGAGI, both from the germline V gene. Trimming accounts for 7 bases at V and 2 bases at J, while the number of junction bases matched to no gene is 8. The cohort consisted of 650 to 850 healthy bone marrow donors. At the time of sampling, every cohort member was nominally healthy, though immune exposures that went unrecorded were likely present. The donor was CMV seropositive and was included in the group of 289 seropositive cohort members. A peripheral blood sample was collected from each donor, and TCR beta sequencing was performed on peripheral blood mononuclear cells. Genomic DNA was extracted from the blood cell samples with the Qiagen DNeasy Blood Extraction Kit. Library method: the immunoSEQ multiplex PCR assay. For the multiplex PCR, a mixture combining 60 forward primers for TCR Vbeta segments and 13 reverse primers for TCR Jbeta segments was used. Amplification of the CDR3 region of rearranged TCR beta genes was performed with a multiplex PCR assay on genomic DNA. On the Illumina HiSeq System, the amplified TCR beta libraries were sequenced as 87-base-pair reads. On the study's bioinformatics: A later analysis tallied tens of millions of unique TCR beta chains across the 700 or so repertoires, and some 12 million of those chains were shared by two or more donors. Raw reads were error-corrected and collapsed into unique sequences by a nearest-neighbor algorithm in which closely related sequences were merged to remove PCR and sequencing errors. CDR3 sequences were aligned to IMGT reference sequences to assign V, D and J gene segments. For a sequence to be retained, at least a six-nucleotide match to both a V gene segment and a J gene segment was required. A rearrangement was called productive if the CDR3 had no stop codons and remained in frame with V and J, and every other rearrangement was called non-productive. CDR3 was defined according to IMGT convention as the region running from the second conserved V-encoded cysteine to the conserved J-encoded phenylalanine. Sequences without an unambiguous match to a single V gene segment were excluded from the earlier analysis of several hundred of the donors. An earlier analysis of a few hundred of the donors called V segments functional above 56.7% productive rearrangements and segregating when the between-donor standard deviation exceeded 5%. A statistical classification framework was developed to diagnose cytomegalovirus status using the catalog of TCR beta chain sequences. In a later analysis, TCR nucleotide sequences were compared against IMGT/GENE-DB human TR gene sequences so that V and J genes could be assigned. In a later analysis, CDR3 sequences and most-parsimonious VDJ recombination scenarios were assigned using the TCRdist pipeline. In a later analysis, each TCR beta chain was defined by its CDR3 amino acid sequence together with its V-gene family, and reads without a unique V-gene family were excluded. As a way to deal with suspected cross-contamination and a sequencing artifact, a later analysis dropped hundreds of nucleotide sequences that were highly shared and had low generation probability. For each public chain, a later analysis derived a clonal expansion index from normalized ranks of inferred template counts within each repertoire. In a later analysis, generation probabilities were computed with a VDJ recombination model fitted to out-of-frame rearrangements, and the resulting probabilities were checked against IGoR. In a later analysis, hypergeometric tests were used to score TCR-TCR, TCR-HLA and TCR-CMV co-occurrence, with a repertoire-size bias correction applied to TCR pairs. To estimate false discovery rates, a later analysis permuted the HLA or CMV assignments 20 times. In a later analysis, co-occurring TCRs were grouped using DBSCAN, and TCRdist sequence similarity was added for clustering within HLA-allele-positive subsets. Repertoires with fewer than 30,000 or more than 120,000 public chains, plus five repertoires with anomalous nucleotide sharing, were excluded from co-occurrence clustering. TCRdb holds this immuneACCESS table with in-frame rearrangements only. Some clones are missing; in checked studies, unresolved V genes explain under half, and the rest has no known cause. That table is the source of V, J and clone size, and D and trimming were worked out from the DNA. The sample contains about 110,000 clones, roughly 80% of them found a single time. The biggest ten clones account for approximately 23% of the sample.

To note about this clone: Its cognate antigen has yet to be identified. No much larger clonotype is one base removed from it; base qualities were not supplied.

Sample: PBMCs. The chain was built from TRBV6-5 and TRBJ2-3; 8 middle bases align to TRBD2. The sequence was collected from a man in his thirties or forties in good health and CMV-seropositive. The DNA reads TGTGCCAGCAACCCACGGGAGGGTCTCACAGATACGCAGTATTTT. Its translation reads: CASNPREGLTDTQYF.